The sequence of this T cell receptor beta chain was determined in a study of T cells in Graves' hyperthyroidism and ophthalmopathy. General study points: A model of 13 V-J features distinguished ophthalmopathy from stable hyperthyroidism. Most expanded thyroid clonotypes above 0.001 recurred in blood. Ophthalmopathy got predicted by the model a median approximately 6.4 months before its onset.

This clonotype has ten or more counts. The target antigen is unknown. The CDR3 regions of TCR beta were amplified from RNA transcripts. RT-PCR in the first round (using the HTBI primer set) targeted the TCR CDR3. TCRdb passed the multiplex PCR reads through MiXCR, listing each CDR3 protein once. The table includes roughly 380,000 distinct CDR3 sequences, 15% to 20% detected once. The germline V gene encodes CDR1 MDHEN and CDR2 SYDVKM. V was cut by 2 bases and J by 2 bases, with 16 bases left in between. This CDR3 spans 16 amino acids. V and J are TRBV28 and TRBJ2-7; perhaps TRBD2 as D (6 bases). The clonotype originates from a woman aged 40 to 55 with Graves' ophthalmopathy. The specimen was blood. CDR3 sequence (DNA): TGTGCCAGCAGTTTAGGCTTTGCGGACTACCCCTACGAGCAGTACTTC. This translates into CASSLGFADYPYEQYF.